Below, 13 T cell receptor beta chains from the same sample are listed, as sequenced in a study of T cell responses to AZD1222 COVID-19 vaccine. Some clones are missing from TCRdb's copy, which holds only in-frame ones; the method was immunoSEQ multiplex PCR. The table shows some 79,000 clones, with around 82% occurring only once. The source was peripheral blood, collected 28 days after the second AZD1222 dose. The receptor set was obtained from an adult who received the AZD1222 COVID-19 vaccine.

This chain uses TRBV5-5 with TRBJ2-6, with D tentatively TRBD1 or TRBD2 (5 bases each). The length of the CDR3 is 18 residues. Germline assignment: CDR1 SGHKS and CDR2 YYEKEE (reference sequence). V was pared by 7 bases and J by 0 bases, with 20 bases between. The DNA of the CDR3 is TGTGCCAGCCAGAAGGGGACCCTTTTCCTCTCTGGGGCCAACGTCCTGACTTTC. Translating it yields CASQKGTLFLSGANVLTF.

V usage is TRBV19 and J usage is TRBJ2-5, with TRBD2 as a possible D gene (6 bases). The germline CDR1 and CDR2 sequences are LNHDA and SQIVND (reference sequence). V was cut by 3 bases and J by 4 bases, with 9 bases left in between. The CDR3 sequence is 13 residues long. DNA for the CDR3: TGTGCCAGTAGTATTGGGGGAGGAGAGACCCAGTACTTC. Translating gives CASSIGGGETQYF.

This clone came up once. The CDR3 DNA reads TGTGCCAGCAGCCGCGGGAGAGGCTACGAGCAGTACTTC. Residues: CASSRGRGYEQYF. The V gene is TRBV3-1 (or the pseudogene TRBV3-2), the J gene TRBJ2-7, with 7 bases that match TRBD2. The trim removed 4 bases at V and 3 bases at J, leaving 3 bases unmatched. The CDR3 covers 13 residues. CDR1 and CDR2 (germline): LGHDT, YNNKEL (reference sequence).

The chain recombines TRBV28 with TRBJ2-7; 8 nucleotides match TRBD2. The trim removed 5 bases at V and 6 bases at J, leaving 9 bases unmatched. The CDR3 has 14 residues. Germline V gene sequence: CDR1 MDHEN, CDR2 SYDVKM. CDR3 in DNA: TGTGCCAGCAGTATCGGGGGGGGGCGCGGCGAGCAGTACTTC. Protein sequence: CASSIGGGRGEQYF.

J is TRBJ2-1 and V is TRBV15; 12 bases are a match to TRBD2. The CDR3 loop spans 20 amino acids. V was clipped by 1 base and J by 2 bases; unmatched bases: 12. Looked up from germline, CDR1 is LNHNV and CDR2 is YYDKDF (reference sequence). The CDR3 sequence: CATSRAGRPGTSGPYNEQFF. For the CDR3, the DNA is TGTGCCACCAGCAGAGCCGGAAGACCTGGGACTAGCGGGCCCTACAATGAGCAGTTCTTC.

The chain employs TRBV5-1 and TRBJ2-6; D is undetermined. In germline, CDR1 is SGHRS, CDR2 YFSETQ. This CDR3 contains 15 residues. Trimming pared 4 bases from V and 3 bases from J, leaving 11 bases between. The CDR3 loop is CASSPPVLGANVLTF. The CDR3 DNA is TGCGCCAGCAGCCCTCCGGTCCTTGGGGCCAACGTCCTGACTTTC.

This rearrangement joins TRBV7-3 to TRBJ1-1; possibly TRBD1 for D (5 bases). The CDR3 is 13 amino acids. Germline V gives CDR1 SGHTA, CDR2 FQGTGA. The V end was cut by 8 bases, the J end by 3 bases, with 13 bases between. The CDR3 loop is CASGAGRDTEAFF. The CDR3 DNA follows: TGTGCCAGCGGTGCGGGGCGAGACACTGAAGCTTTCTTT.

There are a few counts of this clone. J is TRBJ1-3 and V is TRBV29-1; D unclear. The CDR3 is 14 amino acids. Germline V gene data show CDR1 as SQVTM and CDR2 as ANQGSEA. Trimming took 7 bases from V and 0 from J, leaving 13 bases between them. The CDR3 DNA reads TGCAGCGAGAAAAGGAGCCTCTCTGGAAACACCATATATTTT. Its translation is CSEKRSLSGNTIYF. The complete variable domain, with remaining parts taken from reference TRBV29-1 and TRBJ1-3, reads SAVISQKPSRDICQRGTSLTIQCQVDSQVTMMFWYRQQPGQSLTLIATANQGSEATYESGFVIDKFPISRPNLTFSTLTVSNMSPEDSSIYLCSEKRSLSGNTIYFGEGSWLTVV.

The rearrangement uses TRBV2 and TRBJ2-7, with TRBD2 matching over 9 bases. Unmatched junction bases numbered 5, after V lost 5 bases and J lost 0 bases. From germline, CDR1 is SNHLY and CDR2 FYNNEI. The CDR3 length is 15 residues. In DNA form, the CDR3 reads TGTGCCAGCAGTCGTAGCGGGAGAAACTCCTACGAGCAGTACTTC. Its protein product is CASSRSGRNSYEQYF. Full variable domain (missing parts from reference TRBV2 and TRBJ2-7): EPEVTQTPSHQVTQMGQEVILRCVPISNHLYFYWYRQILGQKVEFLVSFYNNEISEKSEIFDDQFSVERPDGSNFTLKIRSTKLEDSAMYFCASSRSGRNSYEQYFGPGTRLTVT.

This clone was recorded a few times. The V and J genes are TRBV6-2 or TRBV6-3 and TRBJ2-1; 7 nucleotides line up with TRBD2. The germline CDR1 and CDR2 sequences are MNHEY and SVGEGT. The CDR3 is 17 amino acids. J gave up 0 bases and V 0 bases, and 5 bases lay outside the gene matches. The CDR3 protein is CASSYSTSRDSYNEQFF. The CDR3 DNA reads as TGTGCCAGCAGTTACTCGACTAGCAGAGACTCCTACAATGAGCAGTTCTTC.

This sequence joins TRBV27 and TRBJ2-2; D remains unclear. This CDR3 is 13 amino acids long. Per germline, CDR1 MNHEY and CDR2 SMNVEV (reference sequence). The V end was cut by 4 bases, the J end by 3 bases, with 6 bases between. CDR3 region: CASSYPYTGELFF. CDR3 DNA: TGTGCCAGCAGTTACCCATACACCGGGGAGCTGTTTTTT.

The rearrangement links TRBV30 to TRBJ2-7, with 12 bases aligning to TRBD1. Germline CDR1 reads GTSNPN; CDR2 reads SVGIG (reference sequence). This CDR3 has 14 amino acids. J lost 5 bases, V lost 2 bases, and 4 bases had no gene match. This chain's CDR3 is CAWSTGTGGNEQYF. The CDR3 DNA reads as TGTGCCTGGAGTACCGGGACAGGGGGCAACGAGCAGTACTTC.

The gene calls are TRBV18 and TRBJ1-2; possibly TRBD1 for D (5 bases). This CDR3 contains 14 residues. Trimming shortened V by 2 bases and J by 4 bases, and 11 bases separated the two germline ends. Germline values: CDR1 KGHSH, CDR2 LQKENI. In nucleotides, the CDR3 is TGTGCCAGCTCACCAGGGGGAGCGGGCTATGGCTACACCTTC. Amino acid sequence: CASSPGGAGYGYTF.